One and the same sample provided the 8 T cell receptor beta chains below, sequenced in a study of T cell responses to AZD1222 COVID-19 vaccine. This table comes from immunoSEQ multiplex PCR, and its TCRdb copy is limited to in-frame clones, with some not included. The sample has around 170,000 clones, approximately 91% seen once. The sequencing here drew on peripheral blood, taken on day 0 of AZD1222 vaccination. Receptors were obtained from an adult in good health.

The gene calls are TRBV29-1 and TRBJ2-4; 11 nucleotides agree with TRBD1. Germline V gene data show CDR1 as SQVTM and CDR2 as ANQGSEA. The J segment lost 0 bases and the V segment lost 7 bases, leaving 14 bases of the junction unmatched. The CDR3 has 18 residues. The CDR3 sequence is CSGHRDRGIVEAKNIQYF. CDR3 sequence (DNA): TGCAGCGGGCACCGGGACAGGGGGATTGTCGAAGCCAAAAACATTCAGTACTTC.

The V gene is TRBV7-9, the J gene TRBJ2-3, with TRBD2 identical over 14 bases. The germline V gene has CDR1 SEHNR and CDR2 FQNEAQ (reference sequence). The CDR3 has 17 amino acids. Trimming removed 5 bases from V and 3 bases from J; junction bases left unmatched: 7. Written as DNA, the CDR3 is TGTGCCAGCAGCCACCGACTAGCGGGAGGGCCGACAGATACGCAGTATTTT. It specifies CASSHRLAGGPTDTQYF.

The J gene is TRBJ2-3, the V gene TRBV19, with a possible D match to TRBD2 (6 bases). Germline V gene lookup returns CDR1 LNHDA and CDR2 SQIVND (reference sequence). Between the trimmed V and J ends, which lost 7 bases and 4 bases, there was a span of 15 bases. This CDR3 comprises 14 residues. This CDR3 reads CASKGAEGPDTQYF. The CDR3 nucleotides read TGTGCCAGTAAGGGTGCGGAGGGTCCAGATACGCAGTATTTT.

The V call is TRBV27, the J call TRBJ1-3, with D possibly TRBD1 on 6 matching bases. The CDR3 sequence is 15 residues long. V was trimmed by 5 bases and J by 2 bases, leaving 13 bases between them. Germline V CDR1 and CDR2: MNHEY, SMNVEV (reference sequence). The CDR3 DNA reads TGTGCCAGCAGTCTCTACCGGGGGCCTGGAAACACCATATATTTT. It translates to CASSLYRGPGNTIYF.

The chain combines TRBV7-3 with TRBJ1-2; 10 positions match TRBD1. J was trimmed by 8 bases and V by 0 bases; bases with no gene match: 3. This CDR3 has 14 amino acids. Germline CDR1 is SGHTA and CDR2 is FQGTGA. The CDR3 DNA sequence: TGTGCCAGCAGCTTAACGGGGACAGGGGTCGGCTACACCTTC. This gives the protein CASSLTGTGVGYTF.

The genes are TRBV4-2 and TRBJ1-2; 11 positions agree with TRBD1. V lost 0 bases and J lost 3; bases outside the gene matches: 6. The CDR3 extends over 17 amino acids. Germline V lookup: CDR1 LGHNA, CDR2 YNFKEQ. DNA for the CDR3: TGTGCCAGCAGCCAAGATTTGGGACAGGGGGAGGACTATGGCTACACCTTC. Protein: CASSQDLGQGEDYGYTF.

The chain carries TRBV7-8 and TRBJ2-5; 12 bases are shared with TRBD1. V lost 4 bases, J lost 5 bases, and 8 bases stayed unmatched. Germline V gives CDR1 SGHVS, CDR2 FQNEAQ. The CDR3 contains 16 residues. In DNA form, the CDR3 reads TGTGCCAGCAGCTCAGGCGGGACAGGGGGCTTTGAGACCCAGTACTTC. This encodes CASSSGGTGGFETQYF.

The chain couples TRBV9 to TRBJ1-1, with unresolved D. The CDR3 consists of 15 residues. The V end lost 0 bases, the J end lost 6 bases, and 15 bases lay between the germline ends. CDR1 and CDR2 from the germline V gene are SGDLS and YYNGEE. CDR3: CASSVGGTGYAEAFF. CDR3 bases: TGTGCCAGCAGCGTAGGTGGAACTGGGTACGCTGAAGCTTTCTTT.